This is a list of T cell receptor beta chains from one sample in a study of T cell responses to AZD1222 COVID-19 vaccine. The method was immunoSEQ multiplex PCR; TCRdb's version includes in-frame clones alone and lacks a portion of them. The top ten hold 5.2% of the sample, which has about 88,000 clones, around 90% seen once. The sequences come from peripheral blood, collected on day 0 of MenACWY control vaccination. The receptors originated from an adult in good health. Each CDR3 is given with its conserved first and last residue. Each record gives: J gene, clone size, V gene, D gene, CDR3 protein, CDR3 DNA. A D gene is named only where the DNA matches it firmly. Clone size appears in some rows only: once, few, many, or a class for an expanded clone.

J gene: TRBJ2-3
clone size: .
V gene: TRBV3-1/TRBV3-2
D gene: .
CDR3 protein: CASSHQLTGASTDTQYF
CDR3 DNA: TGTGCCAGCAGCCACCAGCTTACAGGAGCTAGCACAGATACGCAGTATTTT

J gene: TRBJ1-5
clone size: .
V gene: TRBV28
D gene: .
CDR3 protein: CASSYQGRNQPQHF
CDR3 DNA: TGTGCCAGCAGTTACCAGGGGCGGAATCAGCCCCAGCATTTT

J gene: TRBJ2-6
clone size: .
V gene: TRBV10-3
D gene: .
CDR3 protein: CATWTAYSGANVLTF
CDR3 DNA: TGTGCCACCTGGACCGCCTACTCTGGGGCCAACGTCCTGACTTTC

J gene: TRBJ2-1
clone size: .
V gene: TRBV27
D gene: .
CDR3 protein: CASSDRDYNEQFF
CDR3 DNA: TGTGCCAGCTCCGACCGGGACTACAATGAGCAGTTCTTC

J gene: TRBJ2-4
clone size: .
V gene: TRBV6-2/TRBV6-3
D gene: .
CDR3 protein: CASSYEPGTLAKNIQYF
CDR3 DNA: TGTGCCAGCAGTTACGAACCGGGAACTTTAGCCAAAAACATTCAGTACTTC

J gene: TRBJ2-2
clone size: few
V gene: TRBV19
D gene: .
CDR3 protein: CASSNRANTGELFF
CDR3 DNA: TGTGCCAGTAGCAACAGGGCAAACACCGGGGAGCTGTTTTTT

J gene: TRBJ2-1
clone size: .
V gene: TRBV6-6
D gene: TRBD1
CDR3 protein: CASRLPDRGNNEQFF
CDR3 DNA: TGTGCCAGCAGACTTCCGGACAGGGGAAACAATGAGCAGTTCTTC

J gene: TRBJ2-7
clone size: once
V gene: TRBV3-1/TRBV3-2
D gene: .
CDR3 protein: CASSQVEGEQYF
CDR3 DNA: TGTGCCAGCAGCCAAGTAGAGGGCGAGCAGTACTTC

J gene: TRBJ2-2
clone size: .
V gene: TRBV7-3
D gene: .
CDR3 protein: CASRGEAGKNTGELFF
CDR3 DNA: TGTGCCAGCAGGGGTGAGGCAGGGAAGAACACCGGGGAGCTGTTTTTT

J gene: TRBJ1-1
clone size: .
V gene: TRBV28
D gene: TRBD1
CDR3 protein: CASRGTGDLTEAFF
CDR3 DNA: TGTGCCAGCAGGGGGACAGGGGATCTCACTGAAGCTTTCTTT

J gene: TRBJ2-6
clone size: .
V gene: TRBV19
D gene: .
CDR3 protein: CASSISGGTGANVLTF
CDR3 DNA: TGTGCCAGTAGTATATCAGGAGGAACTGGGGCCAACGTCCTGACTTTC

J gene: TRBJ2-3
clone size: .
V gene: TRBV5-1
D gene: .
CDR3 protein: CASSLGGTPSTDTQYF
CDR3 DNA: TGCGCCAGCAGCTTGGGGGGTACCCCTAGCACAGATACGCAGTATTTT

J gene: TRBJ2-7
clone size: .
V gene: TRBV9
D gene: .
CDR3 protein: CASSVGSVGNYEQYF
CDR3 DNA: TGTGCCAGCAGCGTAGGATCTGTCGGGAACTACGAGCAGTACTTC

J gene: TRBJ1-1
clone size: once
V gene: TRBV27
D gene: TRBD1
CDR3 protein: CASQKDRGSTEAFF
CDR3 DNA: TGTGCCAGCCAGAAGGACAGGGGAAGCACTGAAGCTTTCTTT

J gene: TRBJ1-6
clone size: .
V gene: TRBV5-1
D gene: .
CDR3 protein: CASSLNPVNSPLHF
CDR3 DNA: TGCGCCAGCAGCTTAAATCCAGTCAATTCACCCCTCCACTTT

J gene: TRBJ1-5
clone size: .
V gene: TRBV10-3
D gene: TRBD1
CDR3 protein: CAISEGGTGSNQPQHF
CDR3 DNA: TGTGCCATCAGTGAGGGGGGGACAGGTAGCAATCAGCCCCAGCATTTT